The 25 T cell receptor beta chains below all came from one sample that was sequenced in a study of blood T cells in healthy people across ages. Combining a sample-barcoded 5' primer with a J-beta primer mix, a second PCR ran for 7 to 11 cycles. TCRdb independently ran MiXCR on the 5' RACE reads; one entry per CDR3 protein. This table holds hundreds of thousands of distinct CDR3 sequences, 62% found once. Sequenced material: blood. These receptors originate from a man in his thirties or forties in good health.

This chain joins TRBV5-5 and TRBJ2-3, with 8 bases aligning to TRBD2. V was clipped by 4 bases and J by 0 bases; unmatched bases: 4. CDR3 length: 15 amino acids. Looked up from germline, CDR1 is SGHKS and CDR2 is YYEKEE (reference sequence). This CDR3 is CASSTGLGSTDTQYF. CDR3 DNA sequence: TGTGCCAGCAGCACGGGACTAGGGAGCACAGATACGCAGTATTTT. Full variable domain (outside the CDR3, taken from reference TRBV5-5 and TRBJ2-3): DAGVTQSPTHLIKTRGQQVTLRCSPISGHKSVSWYQQVLGQGPQFIFQYYEKEERGRGNFPDRFSARQFPNYSSELNVNALLLGDSALYLCASSTGLGSTDTQYFGPGTRLTVL.

The V call is TRBV4-3, the J call TRBJ2-3, with 10 bases aligning to TRBD2. This CDR3 contains 18 residues. Germline loops: CDR1 LGHNA, CDR2 YSLEER. Losses at the gene ends were 0 bases for V and 8 bases for J; bases not matched to a gene: 14. For the CDR3, the DNA is TGCGCCAGCAGCCAAGATCCTAGCGGGGGAGAGATATGGGGTACGCAGTATTTT. Protein product: CASSQDPSGGEIWGTQYF.

The rearrangement joins TRBV6-1 to TRBJ1-1; D may be TRBD1 (5 bases). The CDR3 consists of 14 residues. Trimming left V 7 bases short and J 10 bases short, with 22 bases between. The V gene's germline CDR1 is MNHNS and CDR2 SASEGT. CDR3: CASTGTRGGLRAFF. In nucleotides, the CDR3 is TGTGCCAGCACCGGAACCCGGGGGGGGTTAAGAGCTTTCTTT.

This clonotype showed up just once. The chain employs TRBV6-1 and TRBJ2-1, with 7 bases matching TRBD1. CDR1 MNHNS and CDR2 SASEGT come from the germline V gene. The J segment lost 4 bases and the V segment lost 6 bases, leaving 9 bases of the junction unmatched. The length of the CDR3 is 15 residues. CDR3 in DNA: TGTGCCAGCAGACCCACAGGGGTGGGGTACAATGAGCAGTTCTTC. Translated, it gives CASRPTGVGYNEQFF.

This clonotype showed up just a few times. The genes are TRBV6-6 and TRBJ1-1; 7 positions agree with TRBD1. The germline CDR1 and CDR2 sequences are MNHNY and SVGAGI (reference sequence). There are 12 residues in the CDR3. J was trimmed by 8 bases and V by 5 bases; bases with no gene match: 5. The CDR3 reads CASSPTGVEAFF. The CDR3 nucleotides read TGTGCCAGCAGTCCAACAGGGGTGGAAGCTTTCTTT.

To note about this clonotype: The junction departs from germline at one end; a sequencing error may be responsible. The V and J genes are TRBV20-1 and TRBJ2-1; TRBD2 matches 8 bases. CDR1 and CDR2 from the germline V gene are DFQATT and SNEGSKA (reference sequence). The CDR3 extends over 16 amino acids. The CDR3 is CGARGESSGLYNEQFF. The CDR3 DNA reads as TGCGGTGCTAGAGGGGAATCTAGCGGGCTCTACAATGAGCAGTTCTTC.

As for this clonotype: A junction end diverges from the germline sequence, so it may reflect a read error. The chain links TRBV10-3 to TRBJ2-5; the match to TRBD1 covers 9 bases. This CDR3 has 13 residues. Looked up from germline, CDR1 is ENHRY and CDR2 is SYGVKD. CDR3 in amino acids: CVISRTGEREQYF. The CDR3 nucleotides read TGTGTCATCAGTAGGACAGGGGAGAGGGAGCAGTACTTC.

This clonotype was seen more than once but under ten times. The chain carries TRBV10-3 and TRBJ1-2; D is ambiguous. Germline values: CDR1 ENHRY, CDR2 SYGVKD. The CDR3 is 12 residues long. Trimming removed 6 bases at V and 4 bases at J, with 9 bases between. CDR3 sequence reads: CAIRRIGYGYTF. The CDR3 DNA follows: TGTGCCATCAGGAGGATCGGCTATGGCTACACCTTC.

J is TRBJ2-1 and V is TRBV7-2; D remains unclear. The length of the CDR3 is 13 residues. Germline lookup yields CDR1 SGHTA and CDR2 FQGNSA. V lost 5 bases, J lost 3 bases, and 8 bases lay in between. The CDR3 coding sequence is TGTGCCAGCAGCGAAACACGCTACAATGAGCAGTTCTTC. Encoded protein: CASSETRYNEQFF.

This clonotype was recorded once. CDR3 protein: CASREPGTGLNYGYTF. CDR3 coding DNA: TGTGCCAGCAGAGAGCCCGGGACAGGGCTTAACTATGGCTACACCTTC. V and J are TRBV2 and TRBJ1-2; 9 bases match TRBD1. CDR3 size: 16 residues. Trimming took 6 bases from V and 1 from J; bases not matched to a gene: 9. The germline V gene has CDR1 SNHLY and CDR2 FYNNEI. Based on the CDR3 plus reference TRBV2 and TRBJ1-2, the full variable domain is EPEVTQTPSHQVTQMGQEVILRCVPISNHLYFYWYRQILGQKVEFLVSFYNNEISEKSEIFDDQFSVERPDGSNFTLKIRSTKLEDSAMYFCASREPGTGLNYGYTFGSGTRLTVV.

V and J are TRBV10-3 and TRBJ2-1, with 14 bases lining up with TRBD2. After removal of 6 bases from V and 6 bases from J, the junction contained 4 bases not matched to a gene. The CDR3 is made up of 15 amino acids. Germline V gives CDR1 ENHRY, CDR2 SYGVKD. The CDR3 spells CAISGLAGGSNEQFF. The DNA for the CDR3 is TGTGCCATCAGCGGACTAGCGGGGGGCTCCAATGAGCAGTTCTTC.

V is TRBV6-1 and J is TRBJ2-7; maybe TRBD1 (6 bases). The germline V gene encodes CDR1 MNHNS and CDR2 SASEGT. V lost 7 bases and J 1 base, leaving 14 bases between the germline ends. The CDR3 extends over 14 amino acids. CDR3 region: CASNPGTLSYEQYF. As DNA, the CDR3 is TGTGCCAGCAACCCCGGGACACTTTCCTACGAGCAGTACTTC.

The V call is TRBV29-1, the J call TRBJ2-7; D remains unclear. V was trimmed by 1 base and J by 3 bases, leaving 13 bases between them. This CDR3 comprises 14 residues. The germline V gene has CDR1 SQVTM and CDR2 ANQGSEA. CDR3 protein: CSVEGWGSDYEQYF. The CDR3 region has the DNA TGCAGCGTTGAAGGGTGGGGATCCGACTACGAGCAGTACTTC.

This chain links TRBV2 with TRBJ2-3, with D possibly matching TRBD1 (7 bases). Trimming stripped 10 bases from V and 11 bases from J, with 25 bases between. CDR3 length: 14 residues. Germline V lookup: CDR1 SNHLY, CDR2 FYNNEI. The DNA for the CDR3 is TGTGCCAATCTCCCAGGGGGAGGCTCCTACGAGCAGTATTTT. Protein product: CANLPGGGSYEQYF.

On this clonotype: A much bigger clone sits one base away, suggesting this may be a read error. V usage is TRBV27 and J usage is TRBJ2-3; 8 bases line up with TRBD2. From germline, CDR1 is MNHEY and CDR2 SMNVEV (reference sequence). V trimming: 6 bases; J trimming: 5 bases; junction bases outside the gene matches: 7. The CDR3 has 14 residues. The CDR3 DNA follows: TGTGCCAGCAGCTCCGGGACTAGAGTAGATACGCAGTATTTT. Encoded protein: CASSSGTRVDTQYF.

The chain has TRBV6-6 and TRBJ2-7; 7 nucleotides agree with TRBD1. The V gene's germline CDR1 is MNHNY and CDR2 SVGAGI (reference sequence). The length of the CDR3 is 15 residues. With 6 bases clipped from V and 0 bases from J, the junction kept 8 bases outside the gene matches. This chain's CDR3 is CASSPVGDSSYEQYF. DNA for the CDR3: TGTGCCAGCAGCCCCGTGGGGGACAGCTCCTACGAGCAGTACTTC.

The V gene is TRBV30, the J gene TRBJ2-5, with 13 positions matching TRBD2. Trimming took 2 bases from V and 2 from J; bases not matched to a gene: 8. From germline, CDR1 is GTSNPN and CDR2 SVGIG (reference sequence). The CDR3 is 17 amino acids. CDR3 sequence: CAWSTPGLAGYQETQYF. The CDR3, as DNA: TGTGCCTGGAGTACACCGGGACTAGCGGGATATCAAGAGACCCAGTACTTC. Variable domain in full (rest from reference TRBV30 and TRBJ2-5): SQTIHQWPATLVQPVGSPLSLECTVEGTSNPNLYWYRQAAGRGLQLLFYSVGIGQISSEVPQNLSASRPQDRQFILSSKKLLLSDSGFYLCAWSTPGLAGYQETQYFGPGTRLLVL.

This chain links TRBV30 with TRBJ2-5, with 9 bases fitting TRBD1. Judging by the DNA end, TRBJ2-7 fits better; the J call may be wrong. The germline V gene has CDR1 GTSNPN and CDR2 SVGIG (reference sequence). CDR3 length: 12 amino acids. The CDR3 spells CAWGTGNYEQYF. CDR3 DNA: TGTGCCTGGGGGACAGGGAACTACGAGCAGTACTTC.

This rearrangement joins TRBV27 to TRBJ2-7, with D possibly matching TRBD2 (6 bases). The J call could be wrong; TRBJ2-5 is a better fit for the DNA end. The V gene's germline CDR1 is MNHEY and CDR2 SMNVEV (reference sequence). The CDR3 is 18 amino acids. The DNA for the CDR3 is TGTGCCAGCAGTTCCCTTCGCCGGGGGAGATATATTGCAGAGACCCAGTACTTC. Translated, it gives CASSSLRRGRYIAETQYF.

The rearrangement uses TRBV27 and TRBJ2-7; TRBD2 aligns across 11 bases. This CDR3 is 18 amino acids long. Germline CDR1 MNHEY, CDR2 SMNVEV (reference sequence). J was trimmed by 10 bases and V by 6 bases; bases with no gene match: 23. CDR3 sequence: CASRDPTSGGPFREAQYF. In nucleotides, the CDR3 is TGTGCCAGCAGAGACCCCACTAGCGGGGGCCCTTTTCGGGAGGCCCAGTACTTC.

This clonotype appeared once. A read error may produce the germline difference seen at one junction end. V usage is TRBV4-2 and J usage is TRBJ2-2; D gene ambiguous. Per the germline V gene, CDR1 is LGHNA and CDR2 is YNFKEQ. This CDR3 is built from 14 residues. CDR3 sequence reads: CVSSQDGNTGELFF. For the CDR3, the DNA is TGTGTCAGCAGCCAAGATGGGAACACCGGGGAGCTGTTTTTT.

This clonotype was picked up one time. The chain uses TRBV4-3 and TRBJ1-2, with unresolved D. The CDR3 loop spans 15 amino acids. Germline V gene data show CDR1 as LGHNA and CDR2 as YSLEER. Trimming removed 0 bases at V and 7 bases at J, with 15 bases between. The CDR3 nucleotides are TGCGCCAGCAGCCAAGATATGTTCACAGCCTCTGGCTACACCTTC. Translation: CASSQDMFTASGYTF.

This clonotype was observed a single time. CDR3 nucleotide sequence: TGTGCCAGCAGTTACTCCCTCCGGCAGGGAGGGAGACCCTTCAATCAGCCCCAGCATTTT. Protein: CASSYSLRQGGRPFNQPQHF. The gene calls are TRBV6-2 or TRBV6-3 and TRBJ1-5; possibly TRBD1 for D (5 bases). This CDR3 is built from 20 residues. V was clipped by 0 bases and J by 3 bases, with 24 bases between them. CDR1 is MNHEY and CDR2 is SVGEGT in the germline V gene.

This clonotype was detected many times. V usage is TRBV20-1 and J usage is TRBJ2-4; TRBD2 aligns across 10 bases. Looked up from germline, CDR1 is DFQATT and CDR2 is SNEGSKA (reference sequence). This CDR3 contains 15 residues. The junction had 6 bases not matched to a gene; V was cut back by 6 bases and J by 1 base. CDR3 coding DNA: TGCAGTGCCCCAACTAGCGGGGTGGCCAAAAACATTCAGTACTTC. Its translation: CSAPTSGVAKNIQYF.

The chain joins TRBV7-2 to TRBJ2-3; the D gene could be TRBD1 or TRBD2 (6 bases each). This CDR3 has 14 residues. CDR1 is SGHTA, CDR2 FQGNSA, per germline. Trimming removed 6 bases from V and 6 bases from J, with 16 bases in between. The CDR3: CASRTGTLRDTQYF. DNA for the CDR3: TGTGCCAGCAGAACAGGGACTCTTAGGGATACGCAGTATTTT. Complete variable domain (other parts from reference TRBV7-2 and TRBJ2-3): GAGVSQSPSNKVTEKGKDVELRCDPISGHTALYWYRQSLGQGLEFLIYFQGNSAPDKSGLPSDRFSAERTGGSVSTLTIQRTQQEDSAVYLCASRTGTLRDTQYFGPGTRLTVL.